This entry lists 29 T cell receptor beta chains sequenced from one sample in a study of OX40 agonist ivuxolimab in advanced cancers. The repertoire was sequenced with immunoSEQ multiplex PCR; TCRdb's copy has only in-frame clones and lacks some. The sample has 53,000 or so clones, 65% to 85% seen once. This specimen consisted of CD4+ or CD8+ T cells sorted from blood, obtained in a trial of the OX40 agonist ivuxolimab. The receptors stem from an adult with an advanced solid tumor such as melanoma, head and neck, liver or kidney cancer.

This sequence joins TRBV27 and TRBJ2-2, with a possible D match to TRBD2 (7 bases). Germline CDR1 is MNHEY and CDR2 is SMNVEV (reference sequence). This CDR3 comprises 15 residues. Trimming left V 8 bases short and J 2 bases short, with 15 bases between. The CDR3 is CASHGGARNTGELFF. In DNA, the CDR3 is TGTGCCAGCCATGGGGGGGCGAGAAACACCGGGGAGCTGTTTTTT.

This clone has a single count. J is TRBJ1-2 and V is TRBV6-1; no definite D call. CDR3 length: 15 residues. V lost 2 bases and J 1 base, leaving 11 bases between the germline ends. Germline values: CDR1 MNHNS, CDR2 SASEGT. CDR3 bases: TGTGCCAGCAGTGAAAACCAATTATTTAACTATGGCTACACCTTC. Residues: CASSENQLFNYGYTF.

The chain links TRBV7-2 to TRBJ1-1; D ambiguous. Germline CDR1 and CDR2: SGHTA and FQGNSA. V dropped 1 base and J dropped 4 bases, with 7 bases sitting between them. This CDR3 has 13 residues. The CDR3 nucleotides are TGTGCCAGCAGCTTAGTGGAGGGCACTGAAGCTTTCTTT. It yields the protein CASSLVEGTEAFF.

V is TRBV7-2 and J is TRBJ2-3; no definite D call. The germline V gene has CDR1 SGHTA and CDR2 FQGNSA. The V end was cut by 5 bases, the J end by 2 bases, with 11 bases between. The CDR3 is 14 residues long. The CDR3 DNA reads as TGTGCCAGCAGCCGCGGACCCCACACAGATACGCAGTATTTT. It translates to CASSRGPHTDTQYF.

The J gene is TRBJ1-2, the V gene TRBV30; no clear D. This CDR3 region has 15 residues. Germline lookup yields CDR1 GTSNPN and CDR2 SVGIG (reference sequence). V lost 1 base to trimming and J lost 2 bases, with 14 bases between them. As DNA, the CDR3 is TGTGCCTGGAGTGGCGGCACCATCAGAAACTATGGCTACACCTTC. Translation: CAWSGGTIRNYGYTF.

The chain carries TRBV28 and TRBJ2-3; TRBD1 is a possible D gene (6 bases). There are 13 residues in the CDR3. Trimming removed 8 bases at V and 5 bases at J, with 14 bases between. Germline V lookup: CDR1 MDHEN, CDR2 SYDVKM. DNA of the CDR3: TGTGCCAGCCTGTCAGGGGCCGGAGATACGCAGTATTTT. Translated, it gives CASLSGAGDTQYF.

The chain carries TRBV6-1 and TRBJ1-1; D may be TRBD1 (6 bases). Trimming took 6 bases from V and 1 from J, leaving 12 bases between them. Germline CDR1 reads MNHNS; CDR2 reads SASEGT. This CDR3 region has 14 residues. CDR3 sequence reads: CASRLDSKNTEAFF. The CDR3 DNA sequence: TGTGCCAGCAGATTGGACAGTAAGAACACTGAAGCTTTCTTT.

The CDR3 DNA reads as TGTGCCAGCAGCAGAGAGAGCAACACTGAAGCTTTCTTT. Translated: CASSRESNTEAFF. The V gene is TRBV7-3, the J gene TRBJ1-1; D unresolved. The germline gives CDR1 SGHTA, CDR2 FQGTGA. V was shortened by 5 bases and J by 2 bases, with 9 bases between the two germline ends. This CDR3 has 13 amino acids.

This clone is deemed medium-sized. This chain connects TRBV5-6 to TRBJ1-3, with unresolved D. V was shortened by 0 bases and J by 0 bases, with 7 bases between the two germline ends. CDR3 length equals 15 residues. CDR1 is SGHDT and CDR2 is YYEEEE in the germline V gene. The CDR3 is CASSLAPGSGNTIYF. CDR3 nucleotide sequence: TGTGCCAGCAGCTTGGCCCCCGGCTCTGGAAACACCATATATTTT.

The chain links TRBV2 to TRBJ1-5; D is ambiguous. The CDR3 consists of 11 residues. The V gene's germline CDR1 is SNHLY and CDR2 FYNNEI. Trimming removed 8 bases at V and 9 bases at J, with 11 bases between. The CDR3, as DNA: TGTGCCAGCGGGAGGGCCGGGCCCCAGCATTTT. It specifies CASGRAGPQHF.

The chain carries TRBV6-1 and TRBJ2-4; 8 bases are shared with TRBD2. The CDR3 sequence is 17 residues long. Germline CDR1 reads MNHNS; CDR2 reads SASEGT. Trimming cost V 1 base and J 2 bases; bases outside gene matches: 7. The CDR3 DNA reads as TGTGCCAGCAGTGAAGTCGGTAGCGGGACCCCCAAAAACATTCAGTACTTC. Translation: CASSEVGSGTPKNIQYF.

CDR3 sequence: CSVLSVISGNTIYF. Written as DNA, the CDR3 is TGCAGCGTTTTATCAGTTATCTCTGGAAACACCATATATTTT. The chain combines TRBV29-1 with TRBJ1-3; no clear D. Germline-derived CDR1 and CDR2 are SQVTM and ANQGSEA. The CDR3 contains 14 residues. V lost 5 bases to trimming and J lost 0 bases, with 11 bases between them.

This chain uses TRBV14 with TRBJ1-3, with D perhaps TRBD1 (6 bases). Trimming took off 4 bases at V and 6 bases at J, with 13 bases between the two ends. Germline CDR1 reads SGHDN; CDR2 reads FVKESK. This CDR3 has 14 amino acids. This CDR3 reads CASSPWTALNTIYF. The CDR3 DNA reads TGTGCCAGCAGCCCCTGGACAGCGTTAAACACCATATATTTT.

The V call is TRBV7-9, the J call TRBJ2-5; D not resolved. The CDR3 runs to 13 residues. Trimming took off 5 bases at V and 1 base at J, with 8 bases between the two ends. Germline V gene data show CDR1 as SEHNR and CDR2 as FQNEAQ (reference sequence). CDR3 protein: CASSRQSQETQYF. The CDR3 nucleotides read TGTGCCAGCAGCCGCCAGAGCCAAGAGACCCAGTACTTC.

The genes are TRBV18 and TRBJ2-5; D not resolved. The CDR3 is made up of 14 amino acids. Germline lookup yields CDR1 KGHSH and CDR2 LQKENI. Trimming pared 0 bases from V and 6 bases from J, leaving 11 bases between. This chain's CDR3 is CASSPPPPLQTQYF. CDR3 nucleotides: TGTGCCAGCTCACCACCTCCACCCCTCCAGACCCAGTACTTC.

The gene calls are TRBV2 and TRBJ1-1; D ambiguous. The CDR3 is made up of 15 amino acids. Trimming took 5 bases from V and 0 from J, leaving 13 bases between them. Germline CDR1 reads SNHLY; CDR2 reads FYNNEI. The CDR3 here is CASSRPGGLNTEAFF. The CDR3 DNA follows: TGTGCCAGCAGTCGACCCGGTGGGCTGAACACTGAAGCTTTCTTT.

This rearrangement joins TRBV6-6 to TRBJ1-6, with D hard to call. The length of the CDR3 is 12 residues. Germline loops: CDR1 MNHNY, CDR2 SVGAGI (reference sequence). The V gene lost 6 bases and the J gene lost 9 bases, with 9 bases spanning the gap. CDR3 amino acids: CASRSGGSPLHF. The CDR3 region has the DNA TGTGCCAGCAGGTCTGGAGGTTCACCCCTCCACTTT.

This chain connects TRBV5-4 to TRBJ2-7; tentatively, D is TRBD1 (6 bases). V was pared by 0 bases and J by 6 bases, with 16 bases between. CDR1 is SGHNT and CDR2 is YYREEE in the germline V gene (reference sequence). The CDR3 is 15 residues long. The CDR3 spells CASSLGQGRTPEQYF. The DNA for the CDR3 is TGTGCCAGCAGCTTGGGGCAGGGGCGCACCCCCGAGCAGTACTTC. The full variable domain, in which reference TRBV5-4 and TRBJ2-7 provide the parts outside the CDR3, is ETGVTQSPTHLIKTRGQQVTLRCSSQSGHNTVSWYQQALGQGPQFIFQYYREEENGRGNFPPRFSGLQFPNYSSELNVNALELDDSALYLCASSLGQGRTPEQYFGPGTRLTVT.

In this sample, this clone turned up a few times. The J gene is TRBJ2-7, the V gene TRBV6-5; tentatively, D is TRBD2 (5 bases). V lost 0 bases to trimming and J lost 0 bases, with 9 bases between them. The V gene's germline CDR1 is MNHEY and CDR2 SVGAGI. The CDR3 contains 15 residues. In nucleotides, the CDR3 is TGTGCCAGCAGTTACTCGAGACGGGGCTCCTACGAGCAGTACTTC. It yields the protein CASSYSRRGSYEQYF.

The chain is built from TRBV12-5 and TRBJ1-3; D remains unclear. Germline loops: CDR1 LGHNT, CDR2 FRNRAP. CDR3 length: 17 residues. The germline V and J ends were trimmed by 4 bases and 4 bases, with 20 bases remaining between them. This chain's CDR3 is CASGSPSWGISGNTIYF. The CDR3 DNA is TGTGCTAGTGGTTCCCCTTCATGGGGAATCTCCGGAAACACCATATATTTT. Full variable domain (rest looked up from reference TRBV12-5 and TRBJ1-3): DARVTQTPRHKVTEMGQEVTMRCQPILGHNTVFWYRQTMMQGLELLAYFRNRAPLDDSGMPKDRFSAEMPDATLATLKIQPSEPRDSAVYFCASGSPSWGISGNTIYFGEGSWLTVV.

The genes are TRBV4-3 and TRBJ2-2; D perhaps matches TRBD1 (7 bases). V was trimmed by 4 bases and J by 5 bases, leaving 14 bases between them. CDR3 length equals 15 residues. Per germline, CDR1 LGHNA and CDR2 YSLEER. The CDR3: CASSRGGGGTGELFF. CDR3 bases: TGCGCCAGCAGCCGAGGAGGGGGCGGAACCGGGGAGCTGTTTTTT.

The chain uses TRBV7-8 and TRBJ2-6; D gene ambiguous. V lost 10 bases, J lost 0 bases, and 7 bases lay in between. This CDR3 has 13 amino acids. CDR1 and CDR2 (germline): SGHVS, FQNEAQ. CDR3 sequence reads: CATGISGANVLTF. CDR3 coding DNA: TGTGCCACCGGCATCTCTGGGGCCAACGTCCTGACTTTC.

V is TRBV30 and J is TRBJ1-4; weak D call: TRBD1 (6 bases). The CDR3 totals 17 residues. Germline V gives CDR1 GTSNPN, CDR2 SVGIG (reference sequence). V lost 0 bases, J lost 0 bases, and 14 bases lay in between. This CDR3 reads CAWSVRGAVATNEKLFF. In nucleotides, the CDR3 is TGTGCCTGGAGTGTCAGGGGCGCGGTTGCAACTAATGAAAAACTGTTTTTT.

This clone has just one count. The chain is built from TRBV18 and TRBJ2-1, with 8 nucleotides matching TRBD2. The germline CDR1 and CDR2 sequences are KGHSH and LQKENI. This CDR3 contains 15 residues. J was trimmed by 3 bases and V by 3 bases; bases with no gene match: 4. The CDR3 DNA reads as TGTGCCAGCTCACCGCAGACTAGCGACTACAATGAGCAGTTCTTC. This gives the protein CASSPQTSDYNEQFF.

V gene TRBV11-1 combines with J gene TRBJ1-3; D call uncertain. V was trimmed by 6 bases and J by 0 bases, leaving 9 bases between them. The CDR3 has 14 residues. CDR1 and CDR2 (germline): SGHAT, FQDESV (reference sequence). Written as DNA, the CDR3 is TGTGCCAGCAGTTCGGGCCTCTCTGGAAACACCATATATTTT. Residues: CASSSGLSGNTIYF.

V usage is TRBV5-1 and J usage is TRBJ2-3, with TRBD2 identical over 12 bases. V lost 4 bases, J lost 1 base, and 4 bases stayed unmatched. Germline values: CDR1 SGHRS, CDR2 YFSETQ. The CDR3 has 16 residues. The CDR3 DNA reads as TGCGCCAGCAGCGAGGCTAGCGGGGGGGGCACAGATACGCAGTATTTT. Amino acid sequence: CASSEASGGGTDTQYF.

CDR3 nucleotide sequence: TGCGCCAGCAGCTTGGGTGCCAGCGGGAGTAATGAAAAACTGTTTTTT. Translated, it gives CASSLGASGSNEKLFF. The chain carries TRBV5-1 and TRBJ1-4, with D hard to call. Germline V gene data show CDR1 as SGHRS and CDR2 as YFSETQ. V dropped 0 bases and J dropped 4 bases, with 13 bases sitting between them. The CDR3 is 16 amino acids.

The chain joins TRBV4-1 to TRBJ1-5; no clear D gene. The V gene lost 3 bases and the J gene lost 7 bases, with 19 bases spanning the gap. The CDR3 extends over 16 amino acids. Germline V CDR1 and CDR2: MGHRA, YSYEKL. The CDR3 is CASSHRAGSFRQPQHF. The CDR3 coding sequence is TGCGCCAGCAGCCATCGCGCCGGCAGTTTCCGGCAGCCCCAGCATTTT.

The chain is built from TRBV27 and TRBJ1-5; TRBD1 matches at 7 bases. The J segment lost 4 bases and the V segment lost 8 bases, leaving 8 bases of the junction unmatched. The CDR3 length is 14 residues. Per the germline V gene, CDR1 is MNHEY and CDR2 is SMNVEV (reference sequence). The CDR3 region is CASHSTGSNQPQHF. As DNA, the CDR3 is TGTGCCAGCCACTCGACAGGGTCGAATCAGCCCCAGCATTTT.